This entry lists 18 T cell receptor beta chains sequenced from one sample in a study of T cell responses to AZD1222 COVID-19 vaccine. Profiling relied on immunoSEQ multiplex PCR, and the TCRdb table lists in-frame clones only, not all of them. The sample includes roughly 120,000 clones, approximately 85% of them seen just once. Here the sequenced sample was peripheral blood, taken on day 0 of MenACWY control vaccination. The receptors here all came from an adult in good health.

The V and J genes are TRBV5-5 and TRBJ1-1; D is undetermined. CDR1 and CDR2 from the germline V gene are SGHKS and YYEKEE (reference sequence). V was cut by 4 bases and J by 5 bases, with 15 bases left in between. This CDR3 region has 14 residues. The CDR3 nucleotides are TGTGCCAGCAGCCTAGTGACGGGCGGGACTGAAGCTTTCTTT. It translates to CASSLVTGGTEAFF.

This chain links TRBV19 with TRBJ1-1; D ambiguous. Trimming took 1 base from V and 2 from J, leaving 5 bases between them. The germline CDR1 and CDR2 sequences are LNHDA and SQIVND (reference sequence). This CDR3 has 13 amino acids. The CDR3 region has the DNA TGTGCCAGTAGTATAGGGTGTAACACTGAAGCTTTCTTT. Amino acid sequence: CASSIGCNTEAFF.

CDR3: CASSRHRALSNQPQHF. CDR3 DNA: TGTGCCAGCAGCCGCCACAGGGCACTGAGCAATCAGCCCCAGCATTTT. This chain links TRBV28 with TRBJ1-5; D perhaps matches TRBD1 (6 bases). V was shortened by 6 bases and J by 1 base, with 16 bases between the two germline ends. Germline loops: CDR1 MDHEN, CDR2 SYDVKM. The CDR3 extends over 16 amino acids.

This chain links TRBV18 with TRBJ2-3; 7 bases fit TRBD1. This CDR3 spans 14 amino acids. Losses at the gene ends were 0 bases for V and 5 bases for J; bases not matched to a gene: 2. Germline CDR1 is KGHSH and CDR2 is LQKENI. The CDR3 sequence: CASSPPTGLDTQYF. CDR3 in DNA: TGTGCCAGCTCACCACCGACAGGGTTAGATACGCAGTATTTT.

The chain combines TRBV7-2 with TRBJ1-3; D not certain. Germline CDR1 and CDR2: SGHTA and FQGNSA. The CDR3 has 13 residues. Between the trimmed V and J ends, which lost 1 base and 4 bases, there was a span of 5 bases. CDR3 region: CASSLEQGNTIYF. CDR3 DNA sequence: TGTGCCAGCAGCTTAGAACAGGGAAACACCATATATTTT. The full variable domain, completed using reference TRBV7-2 and TRBJ1-3, is GAGVSQSPSNKVTEKGKDVELRCDPISGHTALYWYRQSLGQGLEFLIYFQGNSAPDKSGLPSDRFSAERTGGSVSTLTIQRTQQEDSAVYLCASSLEQGNTIYFGEGSWLTVV.

This chain connects TRBV25-1 to TRBJ2-5; 7 bases fit TRBD1. The junction had 13 bases not matched to a gene; V was cut back by 1 base and J by 5 bases. The CDR3 has 17 amino acids. Looked up from germline, CDR1 is MGHDK and CDR2 is SYGVNS. CDR3 amino acids: CASSELGPRGRRETQYF. In DNA form, the CDR3 reads TGTGCCAGCAGTGAATTGGGGCCGAGGGGGCGCCGGGAGACCCAGTACTTC.

This clone appeared a few times. The rearrangement uses TRBV12-3 or TRBV12-4 and TRBJ1-2; D is uncertain. This CDR3 is built from 12 residues. V gave up 11 bases and J gave up 8 bases, with 18 bases separating them. In nucleotides, the CDR3 is TGTGCCGCTAGTCAGGTTCATAGGGGCTACACCTTC. Its translation: CAASQVHRGYTF.

This chain uses TRBV4-3 with TRBJ2-3; 8 nucleotides agree with TRBD2. Germline V CDR1 and CDR2: LGHNA, YSLEER. The CDR3 has 16 residues. Trimming took 4 bases from V and 4 from J; bases not matched to a gene: 10. CDR3 in amino acids: CASSPDLAGRPDTQYF. CDR3 bases: TGCGCCAGCAGCCCGGACTTAGCGGGGAGACCAGATACGCAGTATTTT.

The chain uses TRBV18 and TRBJ1-3, with D maybe TRBD1 (5 bases). V lost 2 bases and J 2 bases, leaving 13 bases between the germline ends. Germline loops: CDR1 KGHSH, CDR2 LQKENI. The CDR3 has 16 residues. CDR3 sequence: CASSPSGGNAGNTIYF. For the CDR3, the DNA is TGTGCCAGCTCACCATCGGGGGGGAACGCTGGAAACACCATATATTTT. Full variable domain (missing parts from reference TRBV18 and TRBJ1-3): NAGVMQNPRHLVRRRGQEARLRCSPMKGHSHVYWYRQLPEEGLKFMVYLQKENIIDESGMPKERFSAEFPKEGPSILRIQQVVRGDSAAYFCASSPSGGNAGNTIYFGEGSWLTVV.

The V gene is TRBV14, the J gene TRBJ1-2; D ambiguous. This CDR3 spans 14 amino acids. Trimming pared 4 bases from V and 7 bases from J, leaving 16 bases between. Germline V gene sequence: CDR1 SGHDN, CDR2 FVKESK. CDR3 amino acids: CASSRAIRWGGYTF. The CDR3 DNA reads TGTGCCAGCAGCCGAGCAATTAGGTGGGGTGGCTACACCTTC.

V and J are TRBV2 and TRBJ1-5, with D hard to call. Trimming removed 1 base at V and 6 bases at J, with 16 bases between. In germline, CDR1 is SNHLY, CDR2 FYNNEI. The CDR3 has 16 residues. CDR3 DNA sequence: TGTGCCAGCAGTGAAGTTGGAGATTTTAGCGCTCAGCCCCAGCATTTT. Translation gives CASSEVGDFSAQPQHF.

Only one count was recorded for this clone. CDR3 protein: CASKDSDFATNEKLFF. CDR3 in DNA: TGTGCCAGCAAAGACAGCGACTTCGCAACTAATGAAAAACTGTTTTTT. The chain recombines TRBV19 with TRBJ1-4, with D possibly TRBD1 on 5 matching bases. The CDR3 covers 16 residues. Trimming removed 9 bases from V and 0 bases from J, with 17 bases in between. Per germline, CDR1 LNHDA and CDR2 SQIVND (reference sequence).

The chain employs TRBV5-6 and TRBJ2-7; no clear D. CDR1 and CDR2 (germline): SGHDT, YYEEEE. With 3 bases removed from V and 7 bases from J, the gap between germline ends came to 17 bases. The CDR3 loop spans 14 amino acids. The CDR3 DNA follows: TGTGCCAGCAGCTCCTTGGCAGAGTGGCGGGAGCAGTACTTC. Encoded protein: CASSSLAEWREQYF.

The V call is TRBV19, the J call TRBJ2-1; a possible D gene is TRBD2 (6 bases). The germline V gene encodes CDR1 LNHDA and CDR2 SQIVND (reference sequence). V lost 7 bases and J lost 2, with 15 bases in between. This CDR3 comprises 15 residues. CDR3 sequence: CASKDWAGTYNEQFF. DNA for the CDR3: TGTGCCAGTAAGGATTGGGCGGGGACCTACAATGAGCAGTTCTTC.

The chain recombines TRBV7-2 with TRBJ1-6; weak D call: TRBD1 (5 bases). CDR3 length: 15 amino acids. The ends were cut back, 2 bases at V and 9 bases at J, with 14 bases in the middle. Germline CDR1 and CDR2: SGHTA and FQGNSA. CDR3 sequence reads: CASSLLTGLGSPLHF. DNA for the CDR3: TGTGCCAGCAGCTTACTGACGGGACTGGGTTCACCCCTCCACTTT.

This sequence joins TRBV5-1 and TRBJ2-1; the match to TRBD1 covers 9 bases. CDR3 length: 18 amino acids. Losses at the gene ends were 2 bases for V and 5 bases for J; bases not matched to a gene: 14. Germline V lookup: CDR1 SGHRS, CDR2 YFSETQ. The CDR3 bases are TGCGCCAGCAGCTTTTCTACGGCCGGGACAGGGTTCGACAATGAGCAGTTCTTC. It yields the protein CASSFSTAGTGFDNEQFF.

The V and J genes are TRBV4-2 and TRBJ2-1; D is uncertain. Trimming shortened V by 0 bases and J by 13 bases, and 16 bases separated the two germline ends. Looked up from germline, CDR1 is LGHNA and CDR2 is YNFKEQ. The CDR3 sequence is 14 residues long. Here the CDR3 DNA reads TGTGCCAGCAGCCAAGATGAATTAATAACACCTCAGTTCTTC. Amino acids: CASSQDELITPQFF.

The CDR3 region has the DNA TGTGCCACCAGCAGGGGACAGGACCAAGAGACCCAGTACTTC. Its translation is CATSRGQDQETQYF. This chain joins TRBV15 and TRBJ2-5, with 8 positions matching TRBD1. The junction had 0 bases not matched to a gene; V was cut back by 3 bases and J by 0 bases. The CDR3 totals 14 residues. The germline gives CDR1 LNHNV, CDR2 YYDKDF (reference sequence).